What follows are 24 T cell receptor beta chains derived from one specimen sequenced in a study of T cell changes during pregnancy in multiple sclerosis (dated by TCRdb to between 2017 and 2020). The library was generated by the immunoSEQ multiplex PCR assay. The source is immuneACCESS, and TCRdb retained only in-frame sequences with V and J called. Part of the clones is not carried over; for the studies checked, unresolved V genes explain less than half of this, and the remainder is unexplained. For this sample there are around 50,000 clones; approximately 94% appear just once. The top ten clones comprise roughly 4.7% of the sample. The sample in question was CD8+ T cells from peripheral blood mononuclear cells, obtained in the first trimester of pregnancy. The receptors derive from a female donor with multiple sclerosis, enrolled in a pregnancy study.

The chain uses TRBV4-1 and TRBJ1-1; no clear D gene. The germline V gene encodes CDR1 MGHRA and CDR2 YSYEKL. V was clipped by 3 bases and J by 1 base, with 12 bases between them. The CDR3 covers 15 residues. Written as DNA, the CDR3 is TGCGCCAGCAGCCACAGACTCAACACGAACACTGAAGCTTTCTTT. This encodes CASSHRLNTNTEAFF.

V gene TRBV9 combines with J gene TRBJ2-3; 10 positions agree with TRBD2. Germline CDR1 SGDLS, CDR2 YYNGEE. The CDR3 contains 16 residues. V lost 3 bases and J lost 0; bases outside the gene matches: 4. The CDR3 nucleotides read TGTGCCAGCAGCGAGAGAGCGGGGGGGAGCACAGATACGCAGTATTTT. It yields the protein CASSERAGGSTDTQYF.

This rearrangement joins TRBV9 to TRBJ1-5; tentative D call: TRBD1 (6 bases). The V gene lost 4 bases and the J gene lost 3 bases, with 11 bases spanning the gap. The CDR3 consists of 14 residues. Per the germline V gene, CDR1 is SGDLS and CDR2 is YYNGEE. CDR3 sequence (DNA): TGTGCCAGCAGCCTACGGGACACCAATCAGCCCCAGCATTTT. Protein product: CASSLRDTNQPQHF.

The V gene is TRBV6-1, the J gene TRBJ2-7, with 10 bases aligning to TRBD2. Looked up from germline, CDR1 is MNHNS and CDR2 is SASEGT. The CDR3 extends over 16 amino acids. V lost 2 bases, J lost 3 bases, and 7 bases stayed unmatched. CDR3 in amino acids: CASSESLLAGSYEQYF. The CDR3 DNA reads TGTGCCAGCAGTGAAAGCTTACTAGCGGGAAGCTACGAGCAGTACTTC.

V usage is TRBV7-8 and J usage is TRBJ2-3, with a possible D match to TRBD1 (6 bases). Per the germline V gene, CDR1 is SGHVS and CDR2 is FQNEAQ. The CDR3 is 16 residues long. The V and J ends lost 2 bases and 1 base respectively, with 13 bases between them. CDR3: CASSLRKPGGTDTQYF. CDR3 bases: TGTGCCAGCAGCTTAAGGAAGCCAGGGGGCACAGATACGCAGTATTTT.

The rearrangement links TRBV5-1 to TRBJ2-2, with TRBD2 matching over 14 bases. The CDR3 runs to 18 residues. Trimming at V came to 4 bases and at J to 5 bases, leaving 10 bases not matched to a gene. Germline V gene lookup returns CDR1 SGHRS and CDR2 YFSETQ. The CDR3 bases are TGCGCCAGCAGCCCCCGGACTAGCGGGGGGCCGAGTACCGGGGAGCTGTTTTTT. It is translated as CASSPRTSGGPSTGELFF.

The chain joins TRBV7-9 to TRBJ1-3, with D maybe TRBD1 (5 bases). In germline, CDR1 is SEHNR, CDR2 FQNEAQ (reference sequence). V was cut by 5 bases and J by 2 bases, with 22 bases left in between. The CDR3 has 18 residues. DNA for the CDR3: TGTGCCAGCAGCCCAAATTTCGGGGGGGAGAGCGCTGGAAACACCATATATTTT. Translating gives CASSPNFGGESAGNTIYF. Drawing the rest from reference TRBV7-9 and TRBJ1-3, the complete variable domain is DTGVSQNPRHKITKRGQNVTFRCDPISEHNRLYWYRQTLGQGPEFLTYFQNEAQLEKSRLLSDRFSAERPKGSFSTLEIQRTEQGDSAMYLCASSPNFGGESAGNTIYFGEGSWLTVV.

CDR3 nucleotides: TGTGCCAGCGCGTACTATCCCGGGACTAGCGGGGTCAATGAGCAGTTCTTC. Protein product: CASAYYPGTSGVNEQFF. V and J are TRBV7-3 and TRBJ2-1; the match to TRBD2 covers 13 bases. Germline V lookup: CDR1 SGHTA, CDR2 FQGTGA. V lost 8 bases to trimming and J lost 6 bases; unmatched junction nucleotides: 13. The CDR3 has 17 residues.

Details on this clone: Mismatch with germline at one junction end may stem from a read error. The V call is TRBV5-1, the J call TRBJ2-1; 8 nucleotides agree with TRBD2. Germline CDR1 is SGHRS and CDR2 is YFSETQ. The CDR3 has 14 residues. CDR3 region: CASSLTSGNMRGVF. In nucleotides, the CDR3 is TGCGCCAGCAGCTTAACTAGCGGTAATATGAGGGGAGTCTTC. Using reference TRBV5-1 and TRBJ2-1 for the parts outside the CDR3, the full variable domain is KAGVTQTPRYLIKTRGQQVTLSCSPISGHRSVSWYQQTPGQGLQFLFEYFSETQRNKGNFPGRFSGRQFSNSRSEMNVSTLELGDSALYLCASSLTSGNMRGVFGPGTRLTVL.

The V and J genes are TRBV7-9 and TRBJ2-1; TRBD1 matches at 7 bases. V trimming: 4 bases; J trimming: 8 bases; junction bases outside the gene matches: 20. This CDR3 has 18 residues. Germline V gene lookup returns CDR1 SEHNR and CDR2 FQNEAQ (reference sequence). The CDR3 region is CASSSTRGGLEKLDEQFF. For the CDR3, the DNA is TGTGCCAGCAGCTCAACTCGAGGGGGCCTAGAAAAACTCGATGAGCAGTTCTTC. Together with reference TRBV7-9 and TRBJ2-1, the CDR3 gives the full variable domain: DTGVSQNPRHKITKRGQNVTFRCDPISEHNRLYWYRQTLGQGPEFLTYFQNEAQLEKSRLLSDRFSAERPKGSFSTLEIQRTEQGDSAMYLCASSSTRGGLEKLDEQFFGPGTRLTVL.

This chain joins TRBV12-5 and TRBJ2-1; maybe TRBD2 (6 bases). Germline V gives CDR1 LGHNT, CDR2 FRNRAP. Trimming took 7 bases from V and 7 from J, leaving 14 bases between them. The CDR3 extends over 13 amino acids. The CDR3 sequence is CASALGGLNEQFF. In nucleotides, the CDR3 is TGTGCTAGTGCCTTAGGAGGGTTGAATGAGCAGTTCTTC. The variable domain in full, with the rest retrieved from reference TRBV12-5 and TRBJ2-1, is DARVTQTPRHKVTEMGQEVTMRCQPILGHNTVFWYRQTMMQGLELLAYFRNRAPLDDSGMPKDRFSAEMPDATLATLKIQPSEPRDSAVYFCASALGGLNEQFFGPGTRLTVL.

This clone showed up just once. This chain uses TRBV27 with TRBJ2-5, with 16 bases identical to TRBD2. CDR1 and CDR2 from the germline V gene are MNHEY and SMNVEV (reference sequence). Trimming at V came to 0 bases and at J to 2 bases, leaving 3 bases not matched to a gene. CDR3 length: 18 amino acids. The CDR3 nucleotides are TGTGCCAGCAGTTTATCGGGACTAGCGGGGGGGATACAAGAGACCCAGTACTTC. It codes for CASSLSGLAGGIQETQYF.

This clone was detected only once. The chain joins TRBV11-2 to TRBJ2-1; 8 nucleotides line up with TRBD1. V gave up 4 bases and J gave up 7 bases; unmatched junction bases: 3. Germline CDR1 is SGHAT and CDR2 is FQNNGV. This CDR3 contains 13 residues. CDR3 DNA: TGTGCCAGCAGCTCATGGACAGGGAATGAGCAGTTCTTC. Translating it yields CASSSWTGNEQFF.

The V gene is TRBV14, the J gene TRBJ2-7; 8 bases line up with TRBD2. CDR1 is SGHDN and CDR2 is FVKESK in the germline V gene. The CDR3 is 13 amino acids. V lost 7 bases and J lost 6; bases outside the gene matches: 8. This CDR3 is CASKLADGLEQYF. The CDR3 coding sequence is TGTGCCAGCAAACTAGCGGACGGACTCGAGCAGTACTTC.

J is TRBJ2-3 and V is TRBV28; weak D call: TRBD2 (5 bases). The CDR3 is made up of 15 amino acids. Germline CDR1 is MDHEN and CDR2 is SYDVKM. The V end lost 3 bases, the J end lost 0 bases, and 10 bases lay between the germline ends. The CDR3 DNA sequence: TGTGCCAGCAGTTTTTATCGGGGTAGCACAGATACGCAGTATTTT. It specifies CASSFYRGSTDTQYF.

The rearrangement links TRBV27 to TRBJ2-7, with D maybe TRBD1 (6 bases). Trimming pared 4 bases from V and 2 bases from J, leaving 9 bases between. CDR1 and CDR2 (germline): MNHEY, SMNVEV (reference sequence). This CDR3 spans 13 amino acids. The CDR3 protein is CASSWGQTYEQYF. CDR3 DNA sequence: TGTGCCAGCAGTTGGGGGCAGACCTACGAGCAGTACTTC.

V gene TRBV6-4 combines with J gene TRBJ1-2; 9 nucleotides agree with TRBD1. Germline CDR1 reads MRHNA; CDR2 reads SNTAGT. Germline trimming cut 3 bases from V and 8 bases from J; bases unmatched to any gene: 10. The CDR3 consists of 15 residues. The CDR3 DNA reads as TGTGCCAGCAGTGAATCGACAGGGGGAGGAGGCGGCTACACCTTC. Translating gives CASSESTGGGGGYTF.

This rearrangement joins TRBV19 to TRBJ1-1, with TRBD1 as a possible D gene (5 bases). The ends were cut back, 7 bases at V and 6 bases at J, with 18 bases in the middle. CDR1 is LNHDA, CDR2 SQIVND, per germline (reference sequence). The CDR3 is made up of 14 amino acids. The CDR3 DNA reads TGTGCCAGTACCCTTATGGGCGCGGGGGCTGAAGCTTTCTTT. It yields the protein CASTLMGAGAEAFF. Full variable domain (missing parts from reference TRBV19 and TRBJ1-1): DGGITQSPKYLFRKEGQNVTLSCEQNLNHDAMYWYRQDPGQGLRLIYYSQIVNDFQKGDIAEGYSVSREKKESFPLTVTSAQKNPTAFYLCASTLMGAGAEAFFGQGTRLTVV.

The CDR3 region has the DNA TGTGCCAGCAGTTCCACGGACAGCCCCCCTATTTACGAGCAGTACTTC. This translates into CASSSTDSPPIYEQYF. The chain is built from TRBV27 and TRBJ2-7; TRBD1 might be the D (6 bases). The CDR3 has 16 amino acids. Deletions cut 4 bases from V and 4 bases from J, with 20 bases between. CDR1 and CDR2 (germline): MNHEY, SMNVEV (reference sequence).

The V call is TRBV27, the J call TRBJ2-1; TRBD2 aligns across 9 bases. CDR1 MNHEY and CDR2 SMNVEV come from the germline V gene (reference sequence). The CDR3 totals 14 residues. The ends lost 4 bases at V and 6 bases at J; junction bases unmatched: 4. CDR3 protein: CASSWAGGLNEQFF. CDR3 nucleotides: TGTGCCAGCAGTTGGGCGGGGGGGCTCAATGAGCAGTTCTTC.

The rearrangement links TRBV21-1 to TRBJ1-6; the listed D gene, TRBD1, was not tested against the DNA. TRBV21-1 is shown as a pseudogene. CDR3 length equals 12 residues. DNA of the CDR3: TGTGCCAGGACAGGGCGGAATTCACCCCTCCACTTT. This sequence encodes CARTGRNSPLHF.

This chain joins TRBV7-9 and TRBJ2-1, with TRBD2 matching 7 bases. Trimming removed 8 bases from V and 6 bases from J; junction bases left unmatched: 13. Germline V gene sequence: CDR1 SEHNR, CDR2 FQNEAQ (reference sequence). This CDR3 contains 15 residues. CDR3 coding DNA: TGTGCCAGCGGGCGGGGGAGGGGTGGTGGCAATGAGCAGTTCTTC. It yields the protein CASGRGRGGGNEQFF.

The DNA of the CDR3 is TGTGCCAGCAGGTCCAGCGGGGGTGGGGAGCTGTTTTTT. Translated, it gives CASRSSGGGELFF. V is TRBV7-6 and J is TRBJ2-2; 8 bases line up with TRBD2. The CDR3 extends over 13 amino acids. V trimming: 6 bases; J trimming: 8 bases; junction bases outside the gene matches: 5. Germline CDR1 is SGHVS and CDR2 is FNYEAQ.

This chain's CDR3 is CVEGQGFEDEQFF. The CDR3 DNA reads TGTGTCGAGGGACAGGGCTTCGAAGATGAGCAGTTCTTC. The chain recombines TRBV5-4 with TRBJ2-1; 9 bases align to TRBD1. Germline lookup yields CDR1 SGHNT and CDR2 YYREEE (reference sequence). The CDR3 runs 13 residues.